Below, 6 T cell receptor beta chains from the same sample are listed, as sequenced in a study of T cells in Graves' hyperthyroidism and ophthalmopathy. RNA transcripts gave rise to amplified TCR beta CDR3 regions. An initial round of RT-PCR targeting the TCR CDR3 relied on the HTBI primer set. TCRdb called the multiplex PCR reads again in MiXCR, with one record for every CDR3 protein. The sample consists of 500,000 or so distinct CDR3 sequences, 17% of them appearing once. The sample was blood. The origin of the receptors is a woman between 18 and 29 years old with Graves' ophthalmopathy.

This clonotype occurred many times. The chain recombines TRBV30 with TRBJ2-3; 8 positions match TRBD1. With 4 bases clipped from V and 2 bases from J, the junction kept 5 bases outside the gene matches. The CDR3 has 14 amino acids. CDR1 is GTSNPN and CDR2 is SVGIG in the germline V gene (reference sequence). The CDR3 region has the DNA TGTGCCTGGACACAGGGGGTCTACACAGATACGCAGTATTTT. This gives the protein CAWTQGVYTDTQYF.

The sample holds many counts of this clonotype. Here the CDR3 DNA reads TGTGCCAGCAGCCCCCACCGGGACAGGGTACCGGGTCAGCCCCAGCATTTT. This translates into CASSPHRDRVPGQPQHF. The rearrangement uses TRBV28 and TRBJ1-5; the match to TRBD1 covers 9 bases. The CDR3 extends over 17 amino acids. Germline V CDR1 and CDR2: MDHEN, SYDVKM. With V trimmed by 6 bases and J by 6 bases, 15 bases remained unmatched.

This clonotype was recorded many times. J is TRBJ2-7 and V is TRBV28, with TRBD1 as a possible D gene (5 bases). Trimming took 5 bases from V and 2 from J, leaving 13 bases between them. This CDR3 spans 14 amino acids. The germline gives CDR1 MDHEN, CDR2 SYDVKM. CDR3 nucleotides: TGTGCCAGCAGTGGGCTGACAGACACCTACGAGCAGTACTTC. Translation gives CASSGLTDTYEQYF.

There are many counts of this clonotype. The chain has TRBV11-2 and TRBJ1-4, with 11 positions matching TRBD1. Germline CDR1 is SGHAT and CDR2 is FQNNGV. J lost 8 bases, V lost 5 bases, and 4 bases had no gene match. The CDR3 loop spans 14 amino acids. The CDR3 spells CASSGTGGGEKLFF. CDR3 nucleotides: TGTGCCAGCAGCGGGACAGGGGGAGGGGAAAAACTGTTTTTT.

This clonotype was picked up many times. The V gene is TRBV6-2 or TRBV6-3, the J gene TRBJ2-7; D perhaps matches TRBD2 (6 bases). This CDR3 region has 17 residues. Germline CDR1 and CDR2: MNHEY and SVGEGT. Trimming removed 2 bases at V and 3 bases at J, with 20 bases between. Written as DNA, the CDR3 is TGTGCCAGCAGTTACACTCGAGGGACTCTGAGCAGCTACGAGCAGTACTTC. Encoded protein: CASSYTRGTLSSYEQYF.

Remarks on this clonotype: The junction departs from germline at one end; a sequencing error may be responsible. This chain connects TRBV5-1 to TRBJ2-3; TRBD2 agrees at 9 bases. This CDR3 comprises 14 residues. CDR1 and CDR2 (germline): SGHRS, YFSETQ. CDR3 sequence: CASNTGTSTDTRYF. The DNA for the CDR3 is TGCGCCAGTAATACCGGGACTAGCACAGATACGCGGTATTTT.